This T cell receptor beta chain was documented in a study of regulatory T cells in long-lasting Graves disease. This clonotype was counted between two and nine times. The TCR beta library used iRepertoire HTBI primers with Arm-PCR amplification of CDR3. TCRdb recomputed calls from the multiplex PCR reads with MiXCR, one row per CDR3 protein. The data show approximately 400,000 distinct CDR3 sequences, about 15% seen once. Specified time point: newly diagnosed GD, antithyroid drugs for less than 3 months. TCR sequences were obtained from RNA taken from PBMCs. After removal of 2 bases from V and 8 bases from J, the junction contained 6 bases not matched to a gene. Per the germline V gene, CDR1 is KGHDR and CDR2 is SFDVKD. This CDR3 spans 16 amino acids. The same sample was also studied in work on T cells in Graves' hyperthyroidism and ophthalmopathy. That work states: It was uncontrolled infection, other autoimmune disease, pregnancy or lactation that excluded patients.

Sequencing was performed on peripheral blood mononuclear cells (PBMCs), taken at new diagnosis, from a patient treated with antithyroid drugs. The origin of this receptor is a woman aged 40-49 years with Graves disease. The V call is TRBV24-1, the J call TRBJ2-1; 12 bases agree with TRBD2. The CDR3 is CATSDSLAGGPDEQFF. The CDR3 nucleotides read TGTGCCACCAGTGATTCTCTAGCGGGAGGGCCCGATGAGCAGTTCTTC.